Shown below are 30 T cell receptor beta chains from a single sample sequenced in a study of cytomegalovirus exposure and HLA in healthy donors. It was with 60 Vbeta and 13 Jbeta primers that the PCR ran. Assay: immunoSEQ multiplex PCR; the TCRdb copy retains only in-frame clones and omits some. Its listing shows 140,000 to 150,000 clones. The sequenced sample consisted of PBMCs. The receptors were sampled from a male donor in good health and CMV-seronegative.

The rearrangement uses TRBV6-5 and TRBJ2-1; 10 bases line up with TRBD2. The V gene's germline CDR1 is MNHEY and CDR2 SVGAGI. The CDR3 spans 15 residues. J gave up 6 bases and V 5 bases, and 7 bases lay outside the gene matches. For the CDR3, the DNA is TGTGCCAGCAGTCAAACTAGCGGGGCGGCCAATGAGCAGTTCTTC. It yields the protein CASSQTSGAANEQFF.

J is TRBJ2-5 and V is TRBV7-3; the match to TRBD2 covers 7 bases. The germline V gene has CDR1 SGHTA and CDR2 FQGTGA. This CDR3 has 13 amino acids. Losses at the gene ends were 5 bases for V and 6 bases for J; bases not matched to a gene: 6. The CDR3 coding sequence is TGTGCCAGCAGCCCAAGCGGGGTGAAGACCCAGTACTTC. It specifies CASSPSGVKTQYF.

V and J are TRBV19 and TRBJ1-5; 8 bases agree with TRBD1. Germline assignment: CDR1 LNHDA and CDR2 SQIVND (reference sequence). This CDR3 is built from 13 residues. V lost 5 bases to trimming and J lost 6 bases; unmatched junction nucleotides: 3. CDR3: CASSDRGRQPQHF. The CDR3 nucleotides read TGTGCCAGTAGTGACAGGGGACGTCAGCCCCAGCATTTT.

The genes are TRBV15 and TRBJ1-1; D gene uncertain. The germline CDR1 and CDR2 sequences are LNHNV and YYDKDF (reference sequence). V lost 5 bases and J 2 bases, leaving 9 bases between the germline ends. This CDR3 has 13 residues. As DNA, the CDR3 is TGTGCCACCAGCTCAACAGCTAACACTGAAGCTTTCTTT. Translated, it gives CATSSTANTEAFF.

The chain uses TRBV27 and TRBJ1-5; D is perhaps TRBD1 (5 bases). The V gene lost 6 bases and the J gene lost 0 bases, with 12 bases spanning the gap. The CDR3 consists of 15 residues. Germline V CDR1 and CDR2: MNHEY, SMNVEV (reference sequence). DNA for the CDR3: TGTGCCAGCAGGCAACAGGATGGTAGCAATCAGCCCCAGCATTTT. Amino acid sequence: CASRQQDGSNQPQHF.

The CDR3 nucleotides read TGTGCCAGCAGTGACTCAAACCGAGTTTTCGCTAACTATGGCTACACCTTC. Residues: CASSDSNRVFANYGYTF. This chain uses TRBV6-4 with TRBJ1-2, with unresolved D. Trimming removed 0 bases from V and 0 bases from J, with 14 bases in between. CDR1 MRHNA and CDR2 SNTAGT come from the germline V gene. The CDR3 runs to 17 residues.

The chain links TRBV9 to TRBJ2-7; 8 nucleotides match TRBD2. CDR3 length: 18 residues. Germline CDR1 and CDR2: SGDLS and YYNGEE. After removal of 0 bases from V and 5 bases from J, the junction contained 16 bases not matched to a gene. The DNA of the CDR3 is TGTGCCAGCAGCGTAGAAGGTGGCCGGAGCGGGGGCAGGAACGAGCAGTACTTC. Protein: CASSVEGGRSGGRNEQYF. The full variable domain, completed using reference TRBV9 and TRBJ2-7, is DSGVTQTPKHLITATGQRVTLRCSPRSGDLSVYWYQQSLDQGLQFLIQYYNGEERAKGNILERFSAQQFPDLHSELNLSSLELGDSALYFCASSVEGGRSGGRNEQYFGPGTRLTVT.

The rearrangement uses TRBV7-2 and TRBJ2-7, with 12 bases lining up with TRBD1. This CDR3 is 15 amino acids long. Germline V CDR1 and CDR2: SGHTA, FQGNSA. The V segment lost 1 base and the J segment 7 bases; nucleotides outside the gene matches: 5. CDR3 coding DNA: TGTGCCAGCAGCTTAGAAGGGACAGGGGGCTGGGAGCAGTACTTC. Its protein product is CASSLEGTGGWEQYF.

The rearrangement joins TRBV9 to TRBJ2-7; TRBD2 matches at 8 bases. Germline CDR1 is SGDLS and CDR2 is YYNGEE. The trim removed 4 bases at V and 6 bases at J, leaving 6 bases unmatched. The CDR3 loop spans 13 amino acids. CDR3 residues: CASSILGGGEQYF. The CDR3 DNA is TGTGCCAGCAGCATCCTCGGGGGGGGCGAGCAGTACTTC.

The V call is TRBV5-4, the J call TRBJ2-1; weak D call: TRBD1 (6 bases). Germline CDR1 is SGHNT and CDR2 is YYREEE (reference sequence). The ends were cut back, 0 bases at V and 7 bases at J, with 11 bases in the middle. CDR3 size: 14 residues. The CDR3 DNA is TGTGCCAGCAGCTTGGAGGTGAGGGGGAATGAGCAGTTCTTC. It yields the protein CASSLEVRGNEQFF.

This chain joins TRBV28 and TRBJ1-2, with 9 bases fitting TRBD1. CDR1 and CDR2 from the germline V gene are MDHEN and SYDVKM. The trim removed 3 bases at V and 5 bases at J, leaving 4 bases unmatched. The CDR3 is 14 amino acids. The DNA of the CDR3 is TGTGCCAGCAGTTTGGGGACAGGGTCTTATGGCTACACCTTC. This sequence encodes CASSLGTGSYGYTF.

V gene TRBV5-1 combines with J gene TRBJ1-2; TRBD1 matches at 8 bases. The CDR3 sequence is 14 residues long. V shed 3 bases and J 5 bases; nucleotides not matched to a gene: 6. CDR1 SGHRS and CDR2 YFSETQ come from the germline V gene. The CDR3 reads CASSSTGESYGYTF. The CDR3 DNA is TGCGCCAGCAGCTCGACAGGGGAGAGTTATGGCTACACCTTC.

V and J are TRBV11-1 and TRBJ2-5; 7 nucleotides match TRBD2. The CDR3 totals 15 residues. In germline, CDR1 is SGHAT, CDR2 FQDESV (reference sequence). The CDR3 region has the DNA TGTGCTTCGTCGCCGGCGGGAGTTATCCAAGAGACCCAGTACTTC. Its protein is CASSPAGVIQETQYF.

This chain links TRBV6-1 with TRBJ2-5; D remains unclear. V was pared by 4 bases and J by 5 bases, with 5 bases between. This CDR3 has 11 amino acids. CDR1 is MNHNS, CDR2 SASEGT, per germline. The DNA of the CDR3 is TGTGCCAGCAGTGGCGAGGAGACCCAGTACTTC. Its protein product is CASSGEETQYF.

This chain uses TRBV4-1 with TRBJ1-5, with no clear D. The CDR3 loop spans 15 amino acids. Per germline, CDR1 MGHRA and CDR2 YSYEKL. Trimming shortened V by 3 bases and J by 9 bases, and 18 bases separated the two germline ends. CDR3 nucleotides: TGCGCCAGCAGCCAGGGCAGAGATCCAGATAGGCCCCAGCATTTT. This translates into CASSQGRDPDRPQHF.

The genes are TRBV21-1 and TRBJ1-4; the listed D gene, TRBD1, was not tested against the DNA. TRBV21-1 counts as a pseudogene. CDR3 length: 18 amino acids. The CDR3 coding sequence is TGTGCCAGCAGCCAGGGCCGGGACAGGTGTCTCTTGGGAGAAAAACTGTTTTTT. This gives the protein CASSQGRDRCLLGEKLFF.

The chain joins TRBV30 to TRBJ1-2; no reliable D call. Germline lookup yields CDR1 GTSNPN and CDR2 SVGIG (reference sequence). CDR3 length: 12 amino acids. The CDR3 DNA is TGTGCTATTACCCGGGGTGACTATGGCTACACCTTC. It is translated as CAITRGDYGYTF.

The chain joins TRBV6-6 to TRBJ2-3; D is uncertain. There are 12 residues in the CDR3. The germline gives CDR1 MNHNY, CDR2 SVGAGI (reference sequence). Trimming removed 2 bases at V and 4 bases at J, with 4 bases between. In DNA form, the CDR3 reads TGTGCCAGCAGTTACCAGGCAGATACGCAGTATTTT. Translated: CASSYQADTQYF.

The chain has TRBV6-5 and TRBJ2-5; 8 bases line up with TRBD2. V was pared by 3 bases and J by 5 bases, with 8 bases of the junction left unmatched. The CDR3 extends over 15 amino acids. Germline V gene sequence: CDR1 MNHEY, CDR2 SVGAGI. CDR3 sequence: CASSYKRERAETQYF. The CDR3 DNA reads as TGTGCCAGCAGTTATAAGCGGGAGCGGGCTGAGACCCAGTACTTC.

V and J are TRBV4-2 and TRBJ2-1, with a possible D match to TRBD2 (6 bases). CDR3 length: 19 residues. Trimming left V 4 bases short and J 0 bases short, with 22 bases between. Per germline, CDR1 LGHNA and CDR2 YNFKEQ. The CDR3 is CASSREEGAGSNSYNEQFF. CDR3 in DNA: TGTGCCAGCAGCCGGGAGGAGGGCGCAGGGAGCAACTCCTACAATGAGCAGTTCTTC.

J is TRBJ2-5 and V is TRBV6-5; D may be TRBD1 (6 bases). The end of the DNA is better explained by TRBJ2-7, so the J call may be wrong. The CDR3 is 14 residues long. Germline lookup yields CDR1 MNHEY and CDR2 SVGAGI. CDR3 region: CASTTGPPTYEQYF. Here the CDR3 DNA reads TGTGCCAGCACCACAGGGCCCCCGACCTACGAGCAGTACTTC.

The CDR3 region has the DNA TGTGCCAGCAGTTTGCTCCTTAAACAGAGCTCCTATAATTCACCCCTCCACTTT. Amino acid sequence: CASSLLLKQSSYNSPLHF. The chain joins TRBV27 to TRBJ1-6; D is undetermined. This CDR3 contains 18 residues. Germline-derived CDR1 and CDR2 are MNHEY and SMNVEV (reference sequence). V lost 3 bases to trimming and J lost 0 bases, with 15 bases between them.

The chain has TRBV19 and TRBJ2-7; weak D call: TRBD2 (6 bases). V lost 4 bases and J lost 9, with 19 bases in between. Germline loops: CDR1 LNHDA, CDR2 SQIVND (reference sequence). The CDR3 contains 14 residues. The CDR3 DNA reads as TGTGCCAGTAGTACCGGGACTGCCTCTACTGGGCAGTACTTC. Protein sequence: CASSTGTASTGQYF.

The rearrangement links TRBV27 to TRBJ2-5; possibly TRBD2 for D (5 bases). Germline V gene sequence: CDR1 MNHEY, CDR2 SMNVEV (reference sequence). The V end was cut by 6 bases, the J end by 6 bases, with 14 bases between. This CDR3 has 13 amino acids. CDR3: CASRGRRGQTQYF. The CDR3 coding sequence is TGTGCCAGCAGGGGCCGGCGAGGGCAGACCCAGTACTTC.

J is TRBJ1-6 and V is TRBV19; possibly TRBD1 for D (6 bases). The CDR3 extends over 12 amino acids. V lost 10 bases to trimming and J lost 14 bases, with 18 bases between them. The V gene's germline CDR1 is LNHDA and CDR2 SQIVND (reference sequence). The CDR3 sequence is CATNSRGTTLHF. CDR3 DNA: TGTGCCACCAATTCCAGGGGAACGACCCTCCACTTT.

The J gene is TRBJ1-1, the V gene TRBV28; TRBD1 is a possible D gene (6 bases). This CDR3 is 17 amino acids long. Per germline, CDR1 MDHEN and CDR2 SYDVKM. Trimming left V 5 bases short and J 5 bases short, with 24 bases between. This CDR3 reads CASSTAPGGGGETEAFF. CDR3 in DNA: TGTGCCAGCAGTACCGCCCCGGGGGGCGGGGGTGAGACTGAAGCTTTCTTT. Filled out from reference TRBV28 and TRBJ1-1, the complete variable domain reads DVKVTQSSRYLVKRTGEKVFLECVQDMDHENMFWYRQDPGLGLRLIYFSYDVKMKEKGDIPEGYSVSREKKERFSLILESASTNQTSMYLCASSTAPGGGGETEAFFGQGTRLTVV.

This chain links TRBV6-5 with TRBJ1-6, with unresolved D. With 1 base removed from V and 9 bases from J, the gap between germline ends came to 10 bases. Per the germline V gene, CDR1 is MNHEY and CDR2 is SVGAGI. This CDR3 is 14 amino acids long. In DNA form, the CDR3 reads TGTGCCAGCAGTTACTTTACGGGAATTTCACCCCTCCACTTT. Protein: CASSYFTGISPLHF.

This CDR3 reads CASVKEGKNTEAFF. The CDR3 DNA reads as TGTGCCAGCGTCAAGGAGGGGAAGAACACTGAAGCTTTCTTT. The gene calls are TRBV7-9 and TRBJ1-1; maybe TRBD1 (5 bases). V was clipped by 8 bases and J by 1 base, with 14 bases between them. Germline-derived CDR1 and CDR2 are SEHNR and FQNEAQ (reference sequence). The CDR3 is 14 residues long.

This chain connects TRBV7-9 to TRBJ1-1, with D possibly matching TRBD1 (5 bases). CDR3 length: 15 residues. Deletions cut 5 bases from V and 13 bases from J, with 26 bases between. The germline V gene has CDR1 SEHNR and CDR2 FQNEAQ (reference sequence). The CDR3 sequence is CASSLRIAARDAVFF. For the CDR3, the DNA is TGTGCCAGCAGCCTTCGGATCGCCGCCAGGGATGCAGTTTTCTTT.

This chain connects TRBV6-1 to TRBJ2-2; 15 bases align to TRBD2. The CDR3 contains 16 residues. The germline gives CDR1 MNHNS, CDR2 SASEGT. Losses at the gene ends were 4 bases for V and 6 bases for J; bases not matched to a gene: 3. As DNA, the CDR3 is TGTGCCAGCAGTGCCGGACTAGCGGGAGGGGCCGGGGAGCTGTTTTTT. Translating gives CASSAGLAGGAGELFF.